What follows are 30 T cell receptor beta chains derived from one specimen sequenced in a study of T cell repertoires in cytomegalovirus infection. Antigen specificity for these receptors is unknown. One entry per CDR3 protein results from TCRdb running MiXCR on the reads. The sample holds about 68,000 distinct CDR3 sequences, roughly 20% seen once. Sequencing was done on a sample of PBMCs, sequenced either directly or after in vitro stimulation (not recorded which). Receptors were obtained from a human donor in good health (CMV status not recorded). Some clones in this sample may be carry-over from other donors' samples.

V usage is TRBV7-3 and J usage is TRBJ2-1, with 7 bases matching TRBD1. The junction had 6 bases not matched to a gene; V was cut back by 8 bases and J by 5 bases. The CDR3 consists of 13 residues. Germline lookup yields CDR1 SGHTA and CDR2 FQGTGA. The CDR3 spells CASRQGSNNEQFF. CDR3 DNA sequence: TGTGCCAGCCGACAGGGTTCAAACAATGAGCAGTTCTTC.

Only a few counts were recorded for this clonotype. V gene TRBV19 combines with J gene TRBJ2-1, with D maybe TRBD1 (5 bases). The CDR3 sequence is 13 residues long. CDR1 is LNHDA and CDR2 is SQIVND in the germline V gene (reference sequence). Trimming cost V 6 bases and J 9 bases, with 15 bases left between them. The CDR3 region has the DNA TGTGCCAGTAGGGTCAAAGGGGCCGCTGAGCAGTTCTTC. It encodes CASRVKGAAEQFF.

The gene calls are TRBV10-3 and TRBJ2-7; D gene ambiguous. Trimming shortened V by 5 bases and J by 4 bases, and 9 bases separated the two germline ends. This CDR3 region has 12 residues. Germline-derived CDR1 and CDR2 are ENHRY and SYGVKD. This chain's CDR3 is CAISRDGYEQYF. The CDR3 DNA reads TGTGCCATCAGTCGTGACGGATACGAGCAGTACTTC.

The V call is TRBV20-1, the J call TRBJ2-2; D remains unclear. The CDR3 has 13 residues. Germline lookup yields CDR1 DFQATT and CDR2 SNEGSKA (reference sequence). Trimming took off 2 bases at V and 2 bases at J, with 6 bases between the two ends. CDR3: CSARLVNTGELFF. The CDR3 coding sequence is TGCAGTGCTAGACTTGTAAACACCGGGGAGCTGTTTTTT.

This chain connects TRBV3-1 to TRBJ1-2, with D uncertain. The germline gives CDR1 LGHDT, CDR2 YNNKEL (reference sequence). The CDR3 runs 14 residues. V lost 1 base and J lost 2, with 8 bases in between. The DNA of the CDR3 is TGTGCCAGCAGCCAAGCCAACGCAAACTATGGCTACACCTTC. Protein: CASSQANANYGYTF.

The CDR3 nucleotides read TGTGCCAGCAGCTCCCTACAGGCTCAGCCCCAGCATTTT. Protein product: CASSSLQAQPQHF. J is TRBJ1-5 and V is TRBV7-6; D perhaps matches TRBD1 (5 bases). V lost 4 bases to trimming and J lost 6 bases, with 10 bases between them. The CDR3 extends over 13 amino acids. CDR1 is SGHVS, CDR2 FNYEAQ, per germline.

This clonotype showed up just once. This chain joins TRBV13 and TRBJ2-3, with 14 bases identical to TRBD2. The CDR3 has 19 residues. After removal of 4 bases from V and 0 bases from J, the junction contained 9 bases not matched to a gene. CDR1 is PRHDT and CDR2 is FYEKMQ in the germline V gene (reference sequence). The CDR3 here is CASSSAGLAGGTSTDTQYF. The CDR3 nucleotides read TGTGCCAGCAGCTCGGCTGGACTAGCGGGAGGCACTAGCACAGATACGCAGTATTTT. The full variable domain, rest sourced from reference TRBV13 and TRBJ2-3, is AAGVIQSPRHLIKEKRETATLKCYPIPRHDTVYWYQQGPGQDPQFLISFYEKMQSDKGSIPDRFSAQQFSDYHSELNMSSLELGDSALYFCASSSAGLAGGTSTDTQYFGPGTRLTVL.

This clonotype was found a few times. The chain couples TRBV7-2 to TRBJ2-5; a weak D match, TRBD2 (6 bases). Between the trimmed V and J ends, which lost 4 bases and 1 base, there was a span of 13 bases. The CDR3 sequence is 15 residues long. CDR1 is SGHTA, CDR2 FQGNSA, per germline. The CDR3 spells CASSWGVAVQETQYF. In DNA form, the CDR3 reads TGTGCCAGCAGCTGGGGGGTAGCCGTCCAAGAGACCCAGTACTTC.

This clonotype was picked up many times. The rearrangement joins TRBV7-2 to TRBJ2-1; 12 positions agree with TRBD2. CDR1 is SGHTA and CDR2 is FQGNSA in the germline V gene. The V and J ends lost 3 bases and 9 bases, in that order; junction bases with no gene match: 6. This CDR3 region has 15 residues. Here the CDR3 reads CASSFSSGRGVEQFF. Written as DNA, the CDR3 is TGTGCCAGCAGCTTTTCTAGCGGGAGGGGTGTTGAGCAGTTCTTC. Together with reference TRBV7-2 and TRBJ2-1, the CDR3 gives the full variable domain: GAGVSQSPSNKVTEKGKDVELRCDPISGHTALYWYRQSLGQGLEFLIYFQGNSAPDKSGLPSDRFSAERTGGSVSTLTIQRTQQEDSAVYLCASSFSSGRGVEQFFGPGTRLTVL.

The genes are TRBV19 and TRBJ2-1; 11 positions match TRBD2. V shed 6 bases, J shed 4 bases, and the junction held 11 bases outside the gene matches. Germline CDR1 is LNHDA and CDR2 is SQIVND (reference sequence). The CDR3 consists of 17 residues. The CDR3 spells CASSDRRLAGGYNEQFF. CDR3 DNA sequence: TGTGCCAGTAGCGATCGGCGGCTAGCGGGAGGTTACAATGAGCAGTTCTTC. Full variable domain (missing parts from reference TRBV19 and TRBJ2-1): DGGITQSPKYLFRKEGQNVTLSCEQNLNHDAMYWYRQDPGQGLRLIYYSQIVNDFQKGDIAEGYSVSREKKESFPLTVTSAQKNPTAFYLCASSDRRLAGGYNEQFFGPGTRLTVL.

This rearrangement joins TRBV18 to TRBJ1-6; TRBD1 matches 8 bases. The CDR3 is 14 amino acids. V shed 3 bases, J shed 7 bases, and the junction held 2 bases outside the gene matches. Per germline, CDR1 KGHSH and CDR2 LQKENI. The CDR3 DNA sequence: TGTGCCAGCTCACCGGGACAGGAGAATTCACCCCTCCACTTT. Its translation: CASSPGQENSPLHF. Drawing the rest from reference TRBV18 and TRBJ1-6, the complete variable domain is NAGVMQNPRHLVRRRGQEARLRCSPMKGHSHVYWYRQLPEEGLKFMVYLQKENIIDESGMPKERFSAEFPKEGPSILRIQQVVRGDSAAYFCASSPGQENSPLHFGNGTRLTVT.

This clonotype was recorded a few times. The V gene is TRBV2, the J gene TRBJ1-2; TRBD1 matches at 11 bases. Germline assignment: CDR1 SNHLY and CDR2 FYNNEI. This CDR3 spans 15 amino acids. V shed 0 bases, J shed 4 bases, and the junction held 1 base outside the gene matches. CDR3 region: CASSEAGTGGYGYTF. The DNA for the CDR3 is TGTGCCAGCAGTGAAGCCGGGACAGGGGGCTATGGCTACACCTTC.

The CDR3 loop reads CASRPQGRVTGELFF. CDR3 DNA sequence: TGTGCCAGCCGCCCTCAGGGGAGGGTAACCGGGGAGCTGTTTTTT. This chain uses TRBV27 with TRBJ2-2, with D perhaps TRBD2 (7 bases). V dropped 8 bases and J dropped 5 bases, with 18 bases sitting between them. Germline lookup yields CDR1 MNHEY and CDR2 SMNVEV (reference sequence). The CDR3 contains 15 residues.

The rearrangement uses TRBV6-2 or TRBV6-3 and TRBJ2-2; 14 nucleotides agree with TRBD2. The V segment lost 4 bases and the J segment 0 bases; nucleotides outside the gene matches: 7. CDR1 is MNHEY, CDR2 SVGEGT, per germline. The CDR3 totals 19 residues. The CDR3 bases are TGTGCCAGCAGTTTCTACCTGACTAGCGGGAGGGCGAACACCGGGGAGCTGTTTTTT. As protein: CASSFYLTSGRANTGELFF.

This clonotype was observed a few times. This sequence joins TRBV2 and TRBJ1-2, with TRBD1 matching over 9 bases. The CDR3 covers 14 residues. Germline CDR1 is SNHLY and CDR2 is FYNNEI. The V and J ends lost 7 bases and 4 bases, in that order; junction bases with no gene match: 7. CDR3 coding DNA: TGTGCCAGCATTAGGACAGGGGCCCTCTATGGCTACACCTTC. This translates into CASIRTGALYGYTF.

This chain links TRBV7-2 with TRBJ1-5; 9 nucleotides align to TRBD1. Looked up from germline, CDR1 is SGHTA and CDR2 is FQGNSA. This CDR3 has 16 residues. Germline trimming cut 5 bases from V and 0 bases from J; bases unmatched to any gene: 5. The CDR3 DNA sequence: TGTGCCAGCAGCCTAAGGGACAGGGCTAGCAATCAGCCCCAGCATTTT. Encoded protein: CASSLRDRASNQPQHF. Based on the CDR3 plus reference TRBV7-2 and TRBJ1-5, the full variable domain is GAGVSQSPSNKVTEKGKDVELRCDPISGHTALYWYRQSLGQGLEFLIYFQGNSAPDKSGLPSDRFSAERTGGSVSTLTIQRTQQEDSAVYLCASSLRDRASNQPQHFGDGTRLSIL.

The J gene is TRBJ1-2, the V gene TRBV19, with a weak D call TRBD1 (6 bases). CDR3 size: 11 residues. V was pared by 7 bases and J by 7 bases, with 10 bases between. Germline CDR1 LNHDA, CDR2 SQIVND (reference sequence). CDR3 DNA: TGTGCCAGTAAAGGGGGTCTTGGCTACACCTTC. Its translation is CASKGGLGYTF.

This clonotype was observed many times. This chain uses TRBV6-2 or TRBV6-3 with TRBJ1-5, with D possibly being TRBD1 (6 bases). Trimming left V 2 bases short and J 7 bases short, with 15 bases between. CDR3 size: 15 residues. The V gene's germline CDR1 is MNHEY and CDR2 SVGEGT. CDR3: CASSYEGGRSQPQHF. CDR3 nucleotides: TGTGCCAGCAGTTACGAAGGGGGTAGGAGCCAGCCCCAGCATTTT.

The V gene is TRBV7-3, the J gene TRBJ2-7; D gene uncertain. This CDR3 is 11 amino acids long. From germline, CDR1 is SGHTA and CDR2 FQGTGA. V lost 3 bases and J lost 6, with 6 bases in between. CDR3: CASSFPGEQYF. The CDR3 bases are TGTGCCAGCAGCTTCCCGGGCGAGCAGTACTTC.

This clonotype was counted a single time. J is TRBJ1-6 and V is TRBV30, with D possibly matching TRBD1 (5 bases). Germline V gene sequence: CDR1 GTSNPN, CDR2 SVGIG (reference sequence). The ends were cut back, 5 bases at V and 7 bases at J, with 18 bases in the middle. This CDR3 comprises 15 residues. The CDR3 DNA sequence: TGTGCCTGGCTACCGGGGGGGTTAACGAATTCACCCCTCCACTTT. It translates to CAWLPGGLTNSPLHF.

The gene calls are TRBV20-1 and TRBJ2-3, with TRBD2 matching 13 bases. Germline V gives CDR1 DFQATT, CDR2 SNEGSKA (reference sequence). With 6 bases clipped from V and 1 base from J, the junction kept 4 bases outside the gene matches. The length of the CDR3 is 15 residues. The CDR3 coding sequence is TGCAGTGCGGCAGGACTAGCGGGGGGCACAGATACGCAGTATTTT. Translating it yields CSAAGLAGGTDTQYF.

This clonotype has more than one count but fewer than ten. V gene TRBV27 combines with J gene TRBJ2-7; 7 bases are a match to TRBD1. This CDR3 is 14 amino acids long. The V segment lost 0 bases and the J segment 1 base; nucleotides outside the gene matches: 0. CDR1 is MNHEY and CDR2 is SMNVEV in the germline V gene (reference sequence). The CDR3 loop reads CASSLSQGSYEQYV. DNA for the CDR3: TGTGCCAGCAGTTTATCACAGGGGTCCTACGAGCAGTACGTC.

This clonotype was seen a handful of times. This chain uses TRBV18 with TRBJ1-1; the D is unclear. Trimming left V 2 bases short and J 8 bases short, with 12 bases between. The germline CDR1 and CDR2 sequences are KGHSH and LQKENI. This CDR3 has 13 amino acids. The CDR3 coding sequence is TGTGCCAGCTCACCATGGGATCAGCCGGAAGCTTTCTTT. This codes for CASSPWDQPEAFF.

CDR3 sequence (DNA): TGTGCCAGCAGCATATACGACACGAACACTGAAGCTTTCTTT. It codes for CASSIYDTNTEAFF. V and J are TRBV7-9 and TRBJ1-1; D is ambiguous. Trimming took 5 bases from V and 1 from J, leaving 11 bases between them. There are 14 residues in the CDR3. CDR1 is SEHNR, CDR2 FQNEAQ, per germline (reference sequence).

The chain uses TRBV2 and TRBJ2-2, with D uncertain. The CDR3 is 13 amino acids. Germline assignment: CDR1 SNHLY and CDR2 FYNNEI. Trimming left V 2 bases short and J 1 base short, with 2 bases between. The CDR3 reads CASSERNTGELFF. For the CDR3, the DNA is TGTGCCAGCAGTGAACGGAACACCGGGGAGCTGTTTTTT. Full variable domain (missing parts from reference TRBV2 and TRBJ2-2): EPEVTQTPSHQVTQMGQEVILRCVPISNHLYFYWYRQILGQKVEFLVSFYNNEISEKSEIFDDQFSVERPDGSNFTLKIRSTKLEDSAMYFCASSERNTGELFFGEGSRLTVL.

This clonotype was counted at least ten times. The chain employs TRBV7-2 and TRBJ2-3; 10 bases are a match to TRBD1. The CDR3 is 17 amino acids. Germline lookup yields CDR1 SGHTA and CDR2 FQGNSA. The V segment lost 3 bases and the J segment 2 bases; nucleotides outside the gene matches: 8. In DNA, the CDR3 is TGTGCCAGCAGCTTCGGCGGGACAGGGGCCATCACAGATACGCAGTATTTT. Amino acid sequence: CASSFGGTGAITDTQYF.

This chain joins TRBV7-2 and TRBJ2-1; 9 bases are a match to TRBD2. V was pared by 0 bases and J by 8 bases, with 8 bases of the junction left unmatched. Germline values: CDR1 SGHTA, CDR2 FQGNSA. The CDR3 sequence is 16 residues long. The DNA of the CDR3 is TGTGCCAGCAGCTTAGCCGGGACTAGCCGTAGGTATGAGCAGTTCTTC. Residues: CASSLAGTSRRYEQFF.

This clonotype was picked up many times. V gene TRBV7-2 combines with J gene TRBJ2-3; maybe TRBD2 (7 bases). Trimming left V 3 bases short and J 4 bases short, with 17 bases between. CDR3 size: 16 residues. Germline-derived CDR1 and CDR2 are SGHTA and FQGNSA. The CDR3 nucleotides are TGTGCCAGCAGCTTCCTAGCGGTCCCAGGGGCAGATACGCAGTATTTT. Translation gives CASSFLAVPGADTQYF.

This clonotype was seen more than once but under ten times. V is TRBV11-3 and J is TRBJ2-3; 7 bases match TRBD2. The CDR3 totals 13 residues. Losses at the gene ends were 7 bases for V and 5 bases for J; bases not matched to a gene: 6. Per the germline V gene, CDR1 is SGHNT and CDR2 is YENEEA. CDR3 DNA: TGTGCCAGCAACACGGTAGCGGGAGATACGCAGTATTTT. The encoded protein is CASNTVAGDTQYF.

This clonotype was picked up a small number of times. The chain is built from TRBV28 and TRBJ1-2; no firm D call. Per the germline V gene, CDR1 is MDHEN and CDR2 is SYDVKM. Trimming removed 2 bases at V and 6 bases at J, with 7 bases between. This CDR3 contains 12 residues. The CDR3 protein is CASSLGSHGYTF. As DNA, the CDR3 is TGTGCCAGCAGTTTAGGCAGCCATGGCTACACCTTC.